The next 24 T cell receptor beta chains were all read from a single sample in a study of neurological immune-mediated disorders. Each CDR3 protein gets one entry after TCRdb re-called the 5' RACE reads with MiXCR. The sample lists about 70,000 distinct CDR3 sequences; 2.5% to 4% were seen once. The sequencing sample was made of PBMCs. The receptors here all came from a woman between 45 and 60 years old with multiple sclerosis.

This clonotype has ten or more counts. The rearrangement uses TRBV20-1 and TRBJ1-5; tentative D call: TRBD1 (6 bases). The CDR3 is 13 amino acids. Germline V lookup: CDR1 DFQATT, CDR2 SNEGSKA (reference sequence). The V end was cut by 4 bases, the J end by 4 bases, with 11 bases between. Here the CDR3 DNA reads TGCAGTGCTAACCGGGACAAGAATCAGCCCCAGCATTTT. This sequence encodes CSANRDKNQPQHF.

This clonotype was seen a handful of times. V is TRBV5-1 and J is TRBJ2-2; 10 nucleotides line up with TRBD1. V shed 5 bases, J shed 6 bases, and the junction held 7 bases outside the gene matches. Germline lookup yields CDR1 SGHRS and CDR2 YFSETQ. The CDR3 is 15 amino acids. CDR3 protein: CASRLRQGASGELFF. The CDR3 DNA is TGCGCCAGCAGATTGAGACAGGGGGCCTCCGGGGAGCTGTTTTTT. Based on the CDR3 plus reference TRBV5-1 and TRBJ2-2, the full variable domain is KAGVTQTPRYLIKTRGQQVTLSCSPISGHRSVSWYQQTPGQGLQFLFEYFSETQRNKGNFPGRFSGRQFSNSRSEMNVSTLELGDSALYLCASRLRQGASGELFFGEGSRLTVL.

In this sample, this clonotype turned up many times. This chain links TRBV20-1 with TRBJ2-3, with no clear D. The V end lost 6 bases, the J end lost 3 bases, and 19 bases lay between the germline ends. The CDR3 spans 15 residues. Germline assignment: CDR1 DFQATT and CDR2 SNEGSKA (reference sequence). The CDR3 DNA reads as TGCAGTGCGGATAAGACTGAAGCAAGAACAGATACGCAGTATTTT. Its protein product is CSADKTEARTDTQYF.

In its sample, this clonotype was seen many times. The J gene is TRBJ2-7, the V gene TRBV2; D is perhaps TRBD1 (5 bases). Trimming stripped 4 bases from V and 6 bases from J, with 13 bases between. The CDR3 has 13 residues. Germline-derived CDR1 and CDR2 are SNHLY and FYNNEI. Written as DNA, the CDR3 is TGTGCCAGCAGTGTAGAATCAGGGCTCGAGCAGTACTTC. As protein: CASSVESGLEQYF.

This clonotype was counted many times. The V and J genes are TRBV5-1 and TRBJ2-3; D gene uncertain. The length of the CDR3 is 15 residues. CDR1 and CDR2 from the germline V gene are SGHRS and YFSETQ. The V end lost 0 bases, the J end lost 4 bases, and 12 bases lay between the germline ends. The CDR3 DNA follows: TGCGCCAGCAGCTTGGGGTTTAGTTCGTCAGATACGCAGTATTTT. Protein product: CASSLGFSSSDTQYF.

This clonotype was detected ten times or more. CDR3 loop: CASSQGIGYEQYF. CDR3 DNA: TGCGCCAGCAGCCAAGGTATAGGTTACGAGCAGTACTTC. This chain uses TRBV4-1 with TRBJ2-7; D is uncertain. V shed 1 base and J shed 4 bases, with 8 bases lying between them. The CDR3 runs 13 residues. The germline V gene encodes CDR1 MGHRA and CDR2 YSYEKL.

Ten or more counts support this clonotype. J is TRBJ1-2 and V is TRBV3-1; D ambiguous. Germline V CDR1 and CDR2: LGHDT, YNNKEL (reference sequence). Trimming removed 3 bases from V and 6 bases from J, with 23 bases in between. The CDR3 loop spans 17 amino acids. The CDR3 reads CASSHSGPGSEANGYTF. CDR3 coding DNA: TGTGCCAGCAGCCACTCTGGCCCCGGGAGTGAGGCTAATGGCTACACCTTC. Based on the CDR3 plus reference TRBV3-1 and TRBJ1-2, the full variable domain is DTAVSQTPKYLVTQMGNDKSIKCEQNLGHDTMYWYKQDSKKFLKIMFSYNNKELIINETVPNRFSPKSPDKAHLNLHINSLELGDSAVYFCASSHSGPGSEANGYTFGSGTRLTVV.

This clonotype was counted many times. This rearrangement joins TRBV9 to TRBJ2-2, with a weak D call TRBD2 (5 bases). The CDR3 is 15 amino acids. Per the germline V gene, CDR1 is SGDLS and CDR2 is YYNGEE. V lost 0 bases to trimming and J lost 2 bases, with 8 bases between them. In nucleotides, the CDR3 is TGTGCCAGCAGCGTAGGCGGGCATAACACCGGGGAGCTGTTTTTT. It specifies CASSVGGHNTGELFF. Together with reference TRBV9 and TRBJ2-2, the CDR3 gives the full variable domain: DSGVTQTPKHLITATGQRVTLRCSPRSGDLSVYWYQQSLDQGLQFLIQYYNGEERAKGNILERFSAQQFPDLHSELNLSSLELGDSALYFCASSVGGHNTGELFFGEGSRLTVL.

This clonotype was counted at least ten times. Written as DNA, the CDR3 is TGTGCCAGCAGCCATATGGGCCACCAAGAGACCCAGTACTTC. It is translated as CASSHMGHQETQYF. The chain employs TRBV27 and TRBJ2-5, with D unclear. This CDR3 is built from 14 residues. Trimming took off 6 bases at V and 0 bases at J, with 11 bases between the two ends. Germline V gene lookup returns CDR1 MNHEY and CDR2 SMNVEV (reference sequence).

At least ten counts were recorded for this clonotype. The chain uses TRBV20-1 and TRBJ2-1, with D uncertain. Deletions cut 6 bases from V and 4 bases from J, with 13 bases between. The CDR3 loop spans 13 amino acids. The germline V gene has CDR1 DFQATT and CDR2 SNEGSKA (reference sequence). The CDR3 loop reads CSAFLSEYNEQFF. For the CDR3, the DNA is TGCAGTGCGTTTCTTTCTGAGTACAATGAGCAGTTCTTC.

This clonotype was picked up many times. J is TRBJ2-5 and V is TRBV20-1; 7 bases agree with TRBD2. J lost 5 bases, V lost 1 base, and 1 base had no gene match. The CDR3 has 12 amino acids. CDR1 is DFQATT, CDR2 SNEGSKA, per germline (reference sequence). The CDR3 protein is CSARGGGETQYF. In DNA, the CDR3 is TGCAGTGCTAGAGGGGGGGGTGAGACCCAGTACTTC.

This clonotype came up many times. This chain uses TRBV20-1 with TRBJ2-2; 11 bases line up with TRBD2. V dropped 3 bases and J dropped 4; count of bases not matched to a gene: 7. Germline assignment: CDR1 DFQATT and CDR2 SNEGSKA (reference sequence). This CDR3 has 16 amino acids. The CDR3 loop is CSARSLAGVPTGELFF. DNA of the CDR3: TGCAGTGCTAGGTCACTAGCGGGAGTACCCACCGGGGAGCTGTTTTTT.

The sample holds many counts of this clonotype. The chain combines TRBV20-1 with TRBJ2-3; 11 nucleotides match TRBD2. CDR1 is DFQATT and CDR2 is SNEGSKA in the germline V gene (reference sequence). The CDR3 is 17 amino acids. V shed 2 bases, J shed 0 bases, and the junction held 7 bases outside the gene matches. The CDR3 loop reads CSARLGLAGPSTDTQYF. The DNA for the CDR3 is TGCAGTGCTAGACTCGGACTAGCGGGTCCCAGCACAGATACGCAGTATTTT.

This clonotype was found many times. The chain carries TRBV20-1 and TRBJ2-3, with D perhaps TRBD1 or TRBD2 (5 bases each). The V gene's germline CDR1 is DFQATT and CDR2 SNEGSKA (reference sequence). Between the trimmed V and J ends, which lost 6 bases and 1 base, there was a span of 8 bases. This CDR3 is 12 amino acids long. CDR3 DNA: TGCAGTGCCCGGGGACGCACAGATACGCAGTATTTT. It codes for CSARGRTDTQYF.

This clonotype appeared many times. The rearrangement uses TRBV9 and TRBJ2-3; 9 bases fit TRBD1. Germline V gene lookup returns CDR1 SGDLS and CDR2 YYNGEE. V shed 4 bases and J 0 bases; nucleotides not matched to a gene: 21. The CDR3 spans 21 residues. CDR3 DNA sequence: TGTGCCAGCAGCTTTACCGGGACAGGGCCCCTTAGCGGAACCAGCACAGATACGCAGTATTTT. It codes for CASSFTGTGPLSGTSTDTQYF.

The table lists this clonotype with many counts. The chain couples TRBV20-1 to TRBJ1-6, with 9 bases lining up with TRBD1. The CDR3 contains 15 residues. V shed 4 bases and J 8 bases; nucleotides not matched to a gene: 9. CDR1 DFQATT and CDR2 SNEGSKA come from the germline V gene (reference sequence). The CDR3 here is CSAKDRGQRDSPLHF. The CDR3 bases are TGCAGTGCTAAGGACAGGGGACAACGGGATTCACCCCTCCACTTT.

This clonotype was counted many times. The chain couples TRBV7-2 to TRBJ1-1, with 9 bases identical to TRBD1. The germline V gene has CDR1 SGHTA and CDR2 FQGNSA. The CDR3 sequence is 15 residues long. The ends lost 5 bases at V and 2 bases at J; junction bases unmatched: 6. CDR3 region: CASSLLGQGNTEAFF. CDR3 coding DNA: TGTGCCAGCAGCCTTCTGGGACAGGGTAACACTGAAGCTTTCTTT.

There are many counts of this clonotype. CDR3 region: CATSRDLGTSEQYF. Here the CDR3 DNA reads TGTGCCACCAGCAGAGATCTCGGGACATCAGAACAGTACTTC. The V and J genes are TRBV15 and TRBJ2-7, with TRBD1 as a possible D gene (6 bases). Germline-derived CDR1 and CDR2 are LNHNV and YYDKDF (reference sequence). CDR3 length equals 14 residues. Trimming pared 0 bases from V and 10 bases from J, leaving 16 bases between. The variable domain in full, completed from reference TRBV15 and TRBJ2-7, reads DAMVIQNPRYQVTQFGKPVTLSCSQTLNHNVMYWYQQKSSQAPKLLFHYYDKDFNNEADTPDNFQSRRPNTSFCFLDIRSPGLGDTAMYLCATSRDLGTSEQYFGPGTRLTVT.

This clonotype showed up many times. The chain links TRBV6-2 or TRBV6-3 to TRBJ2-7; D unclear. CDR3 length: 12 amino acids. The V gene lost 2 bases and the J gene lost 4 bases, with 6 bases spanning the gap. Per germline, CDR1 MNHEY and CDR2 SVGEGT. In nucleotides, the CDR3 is TGTGCCAGCAGTTACGAAGGGTACGAGCAGTACGTC. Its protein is CASSYEGYEQYV.

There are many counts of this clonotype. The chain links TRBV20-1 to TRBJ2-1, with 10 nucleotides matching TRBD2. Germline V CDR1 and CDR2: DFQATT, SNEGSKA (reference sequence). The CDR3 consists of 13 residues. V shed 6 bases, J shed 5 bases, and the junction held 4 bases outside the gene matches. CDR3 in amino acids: CSAIAGGNNEQFF. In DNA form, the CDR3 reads TGCAGTGCAATAGCGGGAGGAAACAATGAGCAGTTCTTC.

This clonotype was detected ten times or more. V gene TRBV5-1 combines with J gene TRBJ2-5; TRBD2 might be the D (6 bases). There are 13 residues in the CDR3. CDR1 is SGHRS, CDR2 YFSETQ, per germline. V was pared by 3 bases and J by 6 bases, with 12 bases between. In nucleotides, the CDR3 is TGCGCCAGCAGCTCGGGGGACTTCAAGACCCAGTACTTC. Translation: CASSSGDFKTQYF.

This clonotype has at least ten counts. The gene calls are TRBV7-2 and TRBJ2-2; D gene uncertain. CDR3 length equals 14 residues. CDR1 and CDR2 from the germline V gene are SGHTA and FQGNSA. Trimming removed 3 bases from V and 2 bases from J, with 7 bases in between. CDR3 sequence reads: CASSLSLNTGELFF. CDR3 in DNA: TGTGCCAGCAGCTTGAGTCTTAACACCGGGGAGCTGTTTTTT.

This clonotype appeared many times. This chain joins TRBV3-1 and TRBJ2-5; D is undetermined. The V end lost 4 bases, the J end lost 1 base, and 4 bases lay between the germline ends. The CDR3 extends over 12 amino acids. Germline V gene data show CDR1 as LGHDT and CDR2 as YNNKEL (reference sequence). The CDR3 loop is CASSLLQETQYF. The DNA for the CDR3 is TGTGCCAGCAGCCTCCTCCAAGAGACCCAGTACTTC.

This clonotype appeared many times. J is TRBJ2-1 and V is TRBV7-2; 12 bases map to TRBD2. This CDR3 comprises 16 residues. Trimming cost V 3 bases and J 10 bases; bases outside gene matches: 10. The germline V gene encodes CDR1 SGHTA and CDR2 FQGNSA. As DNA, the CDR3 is TGTGCCAGCAGCTTGACCGGGACTAGCGGGCCTCGGGAGCAGTTCTTC. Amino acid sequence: CASSLTGTSGPREQFF.